Listed below are T cell receptor beta chains from one sample, sequenced in a study of cytomegalovirus exposure and HLA in healthy donors. The method was immunoSEQ multiplex PCR; TCRdb's version includes in-frame clones alone and lacks a portion of them. The sample includes some 120,000 clones, 60% to 70% seen only once; the top ten take nearly 9.5%. Sample: PBMCs. Every receptor here comes from a middle-aged woman in good health and CMV-seropositive. Each CDR3 is given with its conserved first and last residue. A D gene is named only where the DNA matches it firmly. Not every row has a clone size; where given, it reads once, few, many or a size class.

D: TRBD2
V: TRBV7-2
J: TRBJ2-2
size: -
CDR3: CASSLARAGVGTGELFF
DNA: TGTGCCAGCAGCTTAGCTCGAGCGGGGGTAGGCACCGGGGAGCTGTTTTTT

D: TRBD1
V: TRBV11-1
J: TRBJ2-5
size: -
CDR3: CASSRQGGETQYF
DNA: TGTGCCAGCAGCCGACAGGGTGGAGAGACCCAGTACTTC

D: TRBD1
V: TRBV7-9
J: TRBJ2-2
size: -
CDR3: CASSYRSRDSYTGELFF
DNA: TGTGCCAGCAGCTACAGAAGCCGGGACAGCTACACCGGGGAGCTGTTTTTT

D: TRBD1
V: TRBV28
J: TRBJ2-3
size: few
CDR3: CASPPRQGRYTDTQYF
DNA: TGTGCCAGCCCACCGCGACAGGGGCGATACACAGATACGCAGTATTTT

D: TRBD1
V: TRBV4-1
J: TRBJ2-7
size: -
CDR3: CASSYPGTGDYEQYF
DNA: TGCGCCAGCAGCTACCCCGGGACAGGGGATTACGAGCAGTACTTC

D: -
V: TRBV30
J: TRBJ1-3
size: -
CDR3: CAWRDPFLDRPSGNTIYF
DNA: TGTGCCTGGAGGGATCCCTTTCTTGACAGGCCCTCTGGAAACACCATATATTTT

D: -
V: TRBV7-9
J: TRBJ2-7
size: -
CDR3: CASSSPTDEEGGNSYEQYF
DNA: TGTGCCAGCAGCTCCCCCACTGACGAAGAGGGCGGGAACTCCTACGAGCAGTACTTC

D: TRBD2
V: TRBV19
J: TRBJ2-1
size: -
CDR3: CASSIALAGSYNEQFF
DNA: TGTGCCAGTAGTATAGCACTAGCGGGTTCCTACAATGAGCAGTTCTTC

D: -
V: TRBV28
J: TRBJ2-3
size: -
CDR3: CATQQGMSDTQYF
DNA: TGTGCCACCCAACAGGGTATGTCCGATACGCAGTATTTT

D: -
V: TRBV2
J: TRBJ2-4
size: -
CDR3: CASSLVRDGNIQYF
DNA: TGTGCCAGCAGCCTCGTCAGGGATGGAAACATTCAGTACTTC

D: -
V: TRBV7-3
J: TRBJ1-2
size: -
CDR3: CASSPDSNYGYTF
DNA: TGTGCCAGCAGCCCGGACAGTAACTATGGCTACACCTTC

D: TRBD2
V: TRBV19
J: TRBJ2-5
size: -
CDR3: CASSRTSGSGLATQYF
DNA: TGTGCCAGTAGCCGGACTAGCGGGAGCGGGTTGGCGACCCAGTACTTC

D: -
V: TRBV7-9
J: TRBJ2-3
size: -
CDR3: CASSPVGTDTQYF
DNA: TGTGCCAGCAGCCCAGTGGGCACAGATACGCAGTATTTT

D: TRBD2
V: TRBV10-3
J: TRBJ2-7
size: few
CDR3: CAISGTSGSYEQYF
DNA: TGTGCCATCAGTGGGACTAGCGGTTCCTACGAGCAGTACTTC

D: TRBD1
V: TRBV4-3
J: TRBJ2-2
size: -
CDR3: CASSPQGAVGELFF
DNA: TGCGCCAGCAGTCCACAGGGGGCGGTCGGGGAGCTGTTTTTT

D: -
V: TRBV27
J: TRBJ2-6
size: -
CDR3: CASSLTGGANVLTF
DNA: TGTGCCAGCAGTTTGACGGGAGGGGCCAACGTCCTGACTTTC

D: TRBD1
V: TRBV7-3
J: TRBJ1-1
size: few
CDR3: CASSTDRGTEAFF
DNA: TGTGCCAGCAGCACCGACAGGGGCACTGAAGCTTTCTTT

D: TRBD1
V: TRBV7-2
J: TRBJ1-1
size: -
CDR3: CASNRAGGDTEAFF
DNA: TGTGCCAGCAATCGTGCAGGGGGCGACACTGAAGCTTTCTTT

D: -
V: TRBV19
J: TRBJ2-5
size: once
CDR3: CASSIAGEETQYF
DNA: TGTGCCAGTAGTATAGCAGGGGAAGAGACCCAGTACTTC

D: -
V: TRBV9
J: TRBJ2-7
size: few
CDR3: CASSVGFSTGSYEQYF
DNA: TGTGCCAGCAGCGTAGGTTTCTCGACTGGTTCCTACGAGCAGTACTTC

D: TRBD1
V: TRBV7-2
J: TRBJ1-1
size: -
CDR3: CASSLVTGEGTEAFF
DNA: TGTGCCAGCAGCTTAGTGACAGGGGAAGGCACTGAAGCTTTCTTT

D: -
V: TRBV30
J: TRBJ2-1
size: -
CDR3: CTWTRGNSYNEQFF
DNA: TGTACCTGGACGCGCGGGAACTCCTACAATGAGCAGTTCTTC

D: -
V: TRBV7-9
J: TRBJ2-3
size: -
CDR3: CASIEGSTDTQYF
DNA: TGTGCCAGCATCGAGGGAAGCACAGATACGCAGTATTTT

D: TRBD2
V: TRBV7-2
J: TRBJ2-7
size: -
CDR3: CASTHDSSGGYEQYF
DNA: TGTGCCAGCACTCACGATTCTAGCGGGGGCTACGAGCAGTACTTC

D: -
V: TRBV7-9
J: TRBJ1-6
size: once
CDR3: CASSLYLGGVVSPLHF
DNA: TGTGCCAGCAGCTTATATCTAGGGGGGGTTGTTTCACCCCTCCACTTT

D: TRBD2
V: TRBV9
J: TRBJ2-1
size: -
CDR3: CASSARTSGGNEQFF
DNA: TGTGCCAGCAGCGCCCGGACTAGCGGTGGCAATGAGCAGTTCTTC

D: -
V: TRBV5-4
J: TRBJ2-7
size: -
CDR3: CASSLSGASHEQYF
DNA: TGTGCCAGCAGCTTGTCGGGAGCGTCTCACGAGCAGTACTTC

D: TRBD1
V: TRBV7-9
J: TRBJ1-2
size: -
CDR3: CASSPGQAFYGYTF
DNA: TGTGCCAGCAGCCCCGGACAGGCGTTCTATGGCTACACCTTC